This T cell receptor (beta chain) was observed in a study of cytotoxic CD8 clonotypes in ibrutinib-treated CLL. Study context: By median around 70 months, about 12 had progressed and around 14 stayed remitted; responses had been 2 complete and 24 partial.

Germline loops: CDR1 LNHDA, CDR2 SQIVND (reference sequence). V lost 3 bases, J lost 1 base, and 9 bases lay in between. The CDR3 length is 14 residues. Deep sequencing aimed at 1 in 200,000 to 1 in 1 million T cells' resolution. Repertoires were generated with immunoSEQ multiplex PCR, while TCRdb's copy carries only in-frame clones and drops some. The sample holds around 150,000 clones, around nine tenths seen once. The TCR originated in a human donor with chronic lymphocytic leukemia. Sequences were derived from PBMCs, sampled at disease progression, from a patient treated with ibrutinib. This chain joins TRBV19 and TRBJ1-1, with D possibly TRBD1 on 6 matching bases. This CDR3 is CASSIQTGNTEAFF. The CDR3 bases are TGTGCCAGTAGTATTCAGACAGGGAACACTGAAGCTTTCTTT. The full variable domain, in which reference TRBV19 and TRBJ1-1 provide the parts outside the CDR3, is DGGITQSPKYLFRKEGQNVTLSCEQNLNHDAMYWYRQDPGQGLRLIYYSQIVNDFQKGDIAEGYSVSREKKESFPLTVTSAQKNPTAFYLCASSIQTGNTEAFFGQGTRLTVV.